The entry that follows covers one TCR beta chain sequence. What it binds is not known. This record belongs to a study of T cell responses to AZD1222 COVID-19 vaccine. Study information: Combined were second doses at about 4 or about 12 weeks.

The protocol was immunoSEQ multiplex PCR, while the TCRdb copy is restricted to in-frame clones and leaves out a portion. Of roughly 70,000 clones in the sample, roughly four fifths were seen once. Germline V lookup: CDR1 LGHNT, CDR2 FRNRAP. The CDR3 is made up of 13 amino acids. Deletions cut 5 bases from V and 0 bases from J, with 5 bases between. General observations from the study: Reportedly, nearly half the spike-specific TCRs target unmutated variant regions. Donor demographics were predominantly white British with a female majority; clonal diversity may be underestimated.

The sequence came from an adult in good health. The source was peripheral blood, collected on day 0 of AZD1222 vaccination. The chain uses TRBV12-5 and TRBJ2-1; no reliable D call. CDR3 DNA: TGTGCTAGTGGTGGGGACTCCTACAATGAGCAGTTCTTC. As protein: CASGGDSYNEQFF.